This T cell receptor (beta chain) stems from a study of blood T cells in healthy people across ages. Regarding this clonotype: Its antigen is still unknown.

V lost 11 bases to trimming and J lost 4 bases; unmatched junction nucleotides: 15. CDR3 length: 17 residues. Germline V gene data show CDR1 as SNHLY and CDR2 as FYNNEI. Study-wide results and caveats: PBMCs that were unsorted prevented a conclusive naive versus antigen-experienced comparison.

With a J-beta primer mix and a sample-barcoded 5' primer, a second PCR ran 7 to 11 cycles. TCRdb ran MiXCR on the 5' RACE reads and lists one entry per CDR3 protein. This sample yields some 900,000 distinct CDR3 sequences, of which 45% to 50% are seen a single time; roughly 12% belongs to the top ten. The sequence came from a man aged 25-40 years in good health. What was sequenced was blood. This chain uses TRBV2 with TRBJ2-3; 13 bases line up with TRBD2. This CDR3 is CAGQTSGGSYWADTQYF. The CDR3, as DNA: TGTGCCGGACAGACTAGCGGGGGGTCTTATTGGGCAGATACGCAGTATTTT.